Below are 21 T cell receptor beta chains sequenced from a single sample in a study of OX40 agonist ivuxolimab in advanced cancers. Sequencing was performed with immunoSEQ multiplex PCR; in TCRdb, only in-frame clones are kept and a portion is missing. The sample consists of about 68,000 clones, about 79% of them appearing once. Sequences were derived from CD4+ or CD8+ T cells sorted from blood, sampled in a trial of the OX40 agonist ivuxolimab. Receptor source: an adult with an advanced solid tumor such as melanoma, head and neck, liver or kidney cancer.

This clone has a single count. The V and J genes are TRBV4-1 and TRBJ2-1, with TRBD2 identical over 10 bases. Looked up from germline, CDR1 is MGHRA and CDR2 is YSYEKL. This CDR3 has 15 residues. V gave up 2 bases and J gave up 9 bases; unmatched junction bases: 7. CDR3 in DNA: TGCGCCAGCAGCCAACGGCTAGCGGGAGCAGTTGAGCAGTTCTTC. It codes for CASSQRLAGAVEQFF.

The chain couples TRBV5-4 to TRBJ2-7; a weak D match, TRBD1 (6 bases). Germline V CDR1 and CDR2: SGHNT, YYREEE (reference sequence). The CDR3 runs 14 residues. With 4 bases removed from V and 0 bases from J, the gap between germline ends came to 11 bases. Written as DNA, the CDR3 is TGTGCCAGCAGCCCTACGGACAGCTCCTACGAGCAGTACTTC. Translation gives CASSPTDSSYEQYF.

V and J are TRBV7-2 and TRBJ2-5; no firm D call. The germline V and J ends were trimmed by 0 bases and 5 bases, with 4 bases remaining between them. Germline loops: CDR1 SGHTA, CDR2 FQGNSA. This CDR3 is 12 amino acids long. Here the CDR3 DNA reads TGTGCCAGCAGCTTAGCTACCGAGACCCAGTACTTC. This translates into CASSLATETQYF.

This chain connects TRBV5-1 to TRBJ2-7; D is perhaps TRBD1 or TRBD2 (6 bases each). The germline V gene has CDR1 SGHRS and CDR2 YFSETQ. The germline V and J ends were trimmed by 4 bases and 5 bases, with 16 bases remaining between them. The CDR3 is 14 amino acids. CDR3 bases: TGCGCCAGCAGCCCAGGCACAGGGACTCACGAGCAGTACTTC. Protein sequence: CASSPGTGTHEQYF.

This chain connects TRBV6-5 to TRBJ2-7; perhaps TRBD2 as D (6 bases). V dropped 5 bases and J dropped 1 base, with 15 bases sitting between them. The CDR3 consists of 15 residues. Germline CDR1 and CDR2: MNHEY and SVGAGI. The CDR3, as DNA: TGTGCCAGCAGTAGGACTACCGCGGGGTCCTACGAGCAGTACTTC. This sequence encodes CASSRTTAGSYEQYF.

The V gene is TRBV28, the J gene TRBJ2-2; D might be TRBD1 or TRBD2, each matching 5 bases. With 8 bases removed from V and 2 bases from J, the gap between germline ends came to 18 bases. Germline V lookup: CDR1 MDHEN, CDR2 SYDVKM. The CDR3 runs 16 residues. This CDR3 reads CASLNRDGTNTGELFF. CDR3 nucleotide sequence: TGTGCCAGCCTCAATAGGGACGGAACAAACACCGGGGAGCTGTTTTTT.

This rearrangement joins TRBV9 to TRBJ2-1, with D perhaps matching TRBD2 (5 bases). There are 16 residues in the CDR3. The V gene lost 4 bases and the J gene lost 0 bases, with 14 bases spanning the gap. Germline lookup yields CDR1 SGDLS and CDR2 YYNGEE. The CDR3 sequence: CASSTTGWGSYNEQFF. The CDR3 bases are TGTGCCAGCAGCACAACGGGGTGGGGCTCCTACAATGAGCAGTTCTTC.

The chain links TRBV6-6 to TRBJ2-7; D could derive from TRBD1 or TRBD2 (7 bases each). Trimming took off 8 bases at V and 1 base at J, with 15 bases between the two ends. Germline lookup yields CDR1 MNHNY and CDR2 SVGAGI (reference sequence). The length of the CDR3 is 14 residues. Here the CDR3 reads CASLRGGSSYEQYF. The CDR3 nucleotides are TGTGCCAGCCTCAGGGGGGGCTCTTCCTACGAGCAGTACTTC.

This clone has a handful of counts. The chain carries TRBV5-5 and TRBJ1-5; TRBD1 agrees at 9 bases. V trimming: 5 bases; J trimming: 3 bases; junction bases outside the gene matches: 6. Germline-derived CDR1 and CDR2 are SGHKS and YYEKEE (reference sequence). This CDR3 contains 15 residues. The CDR3 coding sequence is TGTGCCAGCAGTTCTACAGGGGGCTACAATCAGCCCCAGCATTTT. Its translation: CASSSTGGYNQPQHF.

The J gene is TRBJ1-4, the V gene TRBV28; 8 bases agree with TRBD1. The CDR3 spans 16 residues. J was trimmed by 3 bases and V by 0 bases; bases with no gene match: 3. Germline CDR1 and CDR2: MDHEN and SYDVKM. The CDR3 reads CASSLWRQGSNEKLFF. CDR3 bases: TGTGCCAGCAGTTTATGGCGACAGGGGTCTAATGAAAAACTGTTTTTT.

The V gene is TRBV2, the J gene TRBJ1-5, with 7 nucleotides matching TRBD1. The length of the CDR3 is 13 residues. From germline, CDR1 is SNHLY and CDR2 FYNNEI. Trimming took 6 bases from V and 5 from J; bases not matched to a gene: 4. The CDR3 DNA follows: TGTGCCAGCAGAAGGGACAGAGATCAGCCCCAGCATTTT. This translates into CASRRDRDQPQHF.

The chain uses TRBV28 and TRBJ2-5, with 7 bases lining up with TRBD2. CDR3 size: 15 residues. CDR1 is MDHEN and CDR2 is SYDVKM in the germline V gene. Trimming removed 4 bases from V and 5 bases from J; junction bases left unmatched: 10. The CDR3 reads CASSSPLGGVETQYF. The CDR3 nucleotides are TGTGCCAGCAGTTCCCCTTTGGGGGGGGTCGAGACCCAGTACTTC. The complete variable domain, with remaining parts taken from reference TRBV28 and TRBJ2-5, reads DVKVTQSSRYLVKRTGEKVFLECVQDMDHENMFWYRQDPGLGLRLIYFSYDVKMKEKGDIPEGYSVSREKKERFSLILESASTNQTSMYLCASSSPLGGVETQYFGPGTRLLVL.

This clone has only one observation. The V call is TRBV6-1, the J call TRBJ2-7, with D perhaps TRBD1 (6 bases). Trimming removed 3 bases at V and 6 bases at J, with 12 bases between. Germline lookup yields CDR1 MNHNS and CDR2 SASEGT. CDR3 length equals 13 residues. CDR3 loop: CASSEAGVSEQYF. The CDR3 region has the DNA TGTGCCAGCAGTGAGGCAGGGGTGTCCGAGCAGTACTTC.

This clone was seen only once. The chain carries TRBV7-9 and TRBJ1-1, with 11 bases aligning to TRBD1. V was pared by 5 bases and J by 0 bases, with 8 bases of the junction left unmatched. Germline CDR1 and CDR2: SEHNR and FQNEAQ (reference sequence). The CDR3 consists of 17 residues. CDR3 coding DNA: TGTGCCAGCAGCCAGTGGACAGGGGGCAGGATGAACACTGAAGCTTTCTTT. It translates to CASSQWTGGRMNTEAFF.

J is TRBJ2-7 and V is TRBV10-3; 9 bases match TRBD1. The CDR3 extends over 14 amino acids. Germline V CDR1 and CDR2: ENHRY, SYGVKD. Trimming at V came to 6 bases and at J to 1 base, leaving 4 bases not matched to a gene. CDR3 coding DNA: TGTGCCATCAGGGGACAGGGTGGGTCCTACGAGCAGTACTTC. Its protein is CAIRGQGGSYEQYF.

This clone was recorded once. This chain uses TRBV14 with TRBJ1-4; D is undetermined. This CDR3 contains 15 residues. Trimming cost V 3 bases and J 0 bases, with 8 bases left between them. Germline V lookup: CDR1 SGHDN, CDR2 FVKESK. The CDR3 nucleotides read TGTGCCAGCAGCCAGGAGAGAACAACTAATGAAAAACTGTTTTTT. Protein sequence: CASSQERTTNEKLFF.

This clone was detected only a few times. The rearrangement links TRBV5-1 to TRBJ1-5; D is uncertain. The ends were cut back, 4 bases at V and 4 bases at J, with 15 bases in the middle. Germline CDR1 reads SGHRS; CDR2 reads YFSETQ. CDR3 size: 15 residues. The CDR3: CASSLITGSNQPQHF. The CDR3 nucleotides are TGCGCCAGCAGCCTGATTACTGGCAGTAATCAGCCCCAGCATTTT.

This rearrangement joins TRBV28 to TRBJ2-7, with D tentatively TRBD1 (6 bases). Trimming stripped 5 bases from V and 3 bases from J, with 14 bases between. CDR3 size: 14 residues. Germline-derived CDR1 and CDR2 are MDHEN and SYDVKM. CDR3 loop: CASSPPGTFYEQYF. CDR3 DNA: TGTGCCAGCAGTCCCCCCGGGACATTCTACGAGCAGTACTTC.

The chain links TRBV6-6 to TRBJ1-1; perhaps TRBD1 as D (6 bases). Germline lookup yields CDR1 MNHNY and CDR2 SVGAGI (reference sequence). The length of the CDR3 is 14 residues. The V end lost 0 bases, the J end lost 4 bases, and 9 bases lay between the germline ends. CDR3 in amino acids: CASSYSGGGTEAFF. The CDR3 DNA sequence: TGTGCCAGCAGTTACTCGGGAGGGGGCACTGAAGCTTTCTTT.

V gene TRBV6-5 combines with J gene TRBJ2-1; unclear D gene. This CDR3 contains 13 residues. The V end was cut by 9 bases, the J end by 5 bases, with 14 bases between. From germline, CDR1 is MNHEY and CDR2 SVGAGI. DNA for the CDR3: TGTGCCAGTAAAGAAACCCCCGACAATGAGCAGTTCTTC. Amino acid sequence: CASKETPDNEQFF.

DNA for the CDR3: TGTGCCAGTAGGCCGGGACAGGGGAGGACCACTACGCAGGAGTTCTCCTACAATGAGCAGTTCTTC. Its protein product is CASRPGQGRTTTQEFSYNEQFF. The V and J genes are TRBV19 and TRBJ2-1; 10 bases match TRBD1. In germline, CDR1 is LNHDA, CDR2 SQIVND (reference sequence). The CDR3 is made up of 22 amino acids. The junction had 23 bases not matched to a gene; V was cut back by 6 bases and J by 0 bases.